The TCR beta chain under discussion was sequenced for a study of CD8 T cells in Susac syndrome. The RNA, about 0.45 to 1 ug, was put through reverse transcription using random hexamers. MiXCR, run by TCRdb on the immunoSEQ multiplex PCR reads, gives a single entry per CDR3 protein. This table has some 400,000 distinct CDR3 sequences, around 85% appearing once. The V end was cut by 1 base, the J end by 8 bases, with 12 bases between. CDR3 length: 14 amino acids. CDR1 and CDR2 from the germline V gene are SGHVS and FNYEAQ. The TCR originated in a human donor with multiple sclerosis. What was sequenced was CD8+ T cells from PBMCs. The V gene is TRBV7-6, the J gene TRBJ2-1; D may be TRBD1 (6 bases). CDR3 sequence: CASSLESEGDEQFF. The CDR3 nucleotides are TGTGCCAGCAGCTTAGAGTCTGAGGGGGATGAGCAGTTCTTC.